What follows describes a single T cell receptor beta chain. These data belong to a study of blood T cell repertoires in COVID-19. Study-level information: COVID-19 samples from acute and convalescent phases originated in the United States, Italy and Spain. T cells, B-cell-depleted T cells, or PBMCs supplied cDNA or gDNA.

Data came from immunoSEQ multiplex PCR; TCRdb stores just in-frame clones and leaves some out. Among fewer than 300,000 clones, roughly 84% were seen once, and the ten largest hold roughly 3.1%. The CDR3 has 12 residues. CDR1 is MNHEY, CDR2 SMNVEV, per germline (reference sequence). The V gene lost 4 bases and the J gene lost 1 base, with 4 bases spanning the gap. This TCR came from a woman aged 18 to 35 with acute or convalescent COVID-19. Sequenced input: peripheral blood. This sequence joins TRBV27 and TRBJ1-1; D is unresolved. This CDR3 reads CASSSKNTEAFF. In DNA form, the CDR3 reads TGTGCCAGCAGTTCCAAGAACACTGAAGCTTTCTTT.